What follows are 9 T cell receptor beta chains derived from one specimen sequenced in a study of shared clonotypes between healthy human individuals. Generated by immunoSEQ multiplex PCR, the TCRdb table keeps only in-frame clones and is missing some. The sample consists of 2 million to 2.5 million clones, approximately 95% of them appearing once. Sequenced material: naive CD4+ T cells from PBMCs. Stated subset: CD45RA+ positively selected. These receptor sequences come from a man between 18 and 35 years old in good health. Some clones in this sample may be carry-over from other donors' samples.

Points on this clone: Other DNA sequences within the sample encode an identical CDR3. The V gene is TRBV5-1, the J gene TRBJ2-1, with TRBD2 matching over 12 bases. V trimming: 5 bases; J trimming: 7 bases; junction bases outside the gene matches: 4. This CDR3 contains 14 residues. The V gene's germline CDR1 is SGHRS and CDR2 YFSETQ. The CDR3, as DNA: TGCGCCAGCAGTGGACTAGCGGGAAAGAATGAGCAGTTCTTC. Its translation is CASSGLAGKNEQFF.

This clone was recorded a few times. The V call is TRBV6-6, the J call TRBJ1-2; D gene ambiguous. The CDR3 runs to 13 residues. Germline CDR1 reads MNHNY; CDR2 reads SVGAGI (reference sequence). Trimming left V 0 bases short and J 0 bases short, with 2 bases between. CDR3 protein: CASSYSTNYGYTF. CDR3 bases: TGTGCCAGCAGTTACTCAACTAACTATGGCTACACCTTC.

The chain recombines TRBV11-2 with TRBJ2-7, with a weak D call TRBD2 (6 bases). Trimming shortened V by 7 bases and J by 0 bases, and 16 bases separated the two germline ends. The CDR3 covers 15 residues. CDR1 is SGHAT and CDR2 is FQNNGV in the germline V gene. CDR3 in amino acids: CASTKQAGSSYEQYF. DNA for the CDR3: TGTGCCAGCACCAAACAGGCCGGGAGCTCCTACGAGCAGTACTTC.

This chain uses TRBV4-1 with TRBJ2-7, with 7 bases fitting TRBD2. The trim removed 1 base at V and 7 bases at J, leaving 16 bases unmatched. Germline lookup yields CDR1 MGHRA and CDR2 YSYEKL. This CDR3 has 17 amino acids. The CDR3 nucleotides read TGCGCCAGCAGCCAAGCCGGGGGGAGGACCACGCTCACAGAGCAGTACTTC. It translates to CASSQAGGRTTLTEQYF.

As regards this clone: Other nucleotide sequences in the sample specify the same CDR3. CDR3 region: CASRGQVNTEAFF. The CDR3 DNA sequence: TGTGCCAGCAGAGGGCAGGTGAACACTGAAGCTTTCTTT. The chain couples TRBV28 to TRBJ1-1; D is uncertain. This CDR3 contains 13 residues. Deletions cut 6 bases from V and 0 bases from J, with 8 bases between. Germline assignment: CDR1 MDHEN and CDR2 SYDVKM.

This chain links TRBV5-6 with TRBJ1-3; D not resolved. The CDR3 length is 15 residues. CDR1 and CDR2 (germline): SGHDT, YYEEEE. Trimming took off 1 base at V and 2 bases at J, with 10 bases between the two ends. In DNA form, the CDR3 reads TGTGCCAGCAGCTTGTCTTGGCTAACTGGAAACACCATATATTTT. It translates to CASSLSWLTGNTIYF. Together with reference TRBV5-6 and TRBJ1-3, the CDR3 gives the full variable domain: DAGVTQSPTHLIKTRGQQVTLRCSPKSGHDTVSWYQQALGQGPQFIFQYYEEEERQRGNFPDRFSGHQFPNYSSELNVNALLLGDSALYLCASSLSWLTGNTIYFGEGSWLTVV.

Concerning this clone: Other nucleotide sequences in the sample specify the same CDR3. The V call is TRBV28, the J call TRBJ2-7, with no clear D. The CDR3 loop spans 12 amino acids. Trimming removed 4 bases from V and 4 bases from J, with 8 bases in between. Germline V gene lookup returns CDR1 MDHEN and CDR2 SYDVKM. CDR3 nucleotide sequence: TGTGCCAGCAGTTCGACGGCGTACGAGCAGTACTTC. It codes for CASSSTAYEQYF. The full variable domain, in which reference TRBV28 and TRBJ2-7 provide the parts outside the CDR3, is DVKVTQSSRYLVKRTGEKVFLECVQDMDHENMFWYRQDPGLGLRLIYFSYDVKMKEKGDIPEGYSVSREKKERFSLILESASTNQTSMYLCASSSTAYEQYFGPGTRLTVT.

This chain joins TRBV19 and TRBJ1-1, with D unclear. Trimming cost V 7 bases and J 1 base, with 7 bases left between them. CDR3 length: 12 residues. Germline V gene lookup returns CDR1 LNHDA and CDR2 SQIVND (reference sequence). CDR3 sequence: CASTKRNTEAFF. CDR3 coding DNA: TGTGCCAGTACTAAAAGGAACACTGAAGCTTTCTTT.

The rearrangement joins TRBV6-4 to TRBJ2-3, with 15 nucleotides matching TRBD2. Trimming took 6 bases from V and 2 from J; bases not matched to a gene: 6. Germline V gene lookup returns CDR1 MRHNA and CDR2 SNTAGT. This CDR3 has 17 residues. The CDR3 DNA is TGTGCCAGCAGCGCTGGACTAGCGGGAGGGAACACAGATACGCAGTATTTT. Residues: CASSAGLAGGNTDTQYF.